This TCR beta chain originates from a study of blood T cells in healthy people across ages. Study-level findings and limits: The CMV status of each donor remained undetermined, and this could have confounded shifts in expanded clonotypes.

Note on this clonotype: What it binds is not known.

Primers used in a second PCR of about 6 to 12 cycles were a sample-barcoded 5' primer and a J-beta primer mix. TCRdb redid the calling of the 5' RACE reads with MiXCR, one entry per CDR3 protein. This table holds more than 500,000 distinct CDR3 sequences, 25% to 35% found once. This CDR3 has 15 residues. Germline loops: CDR1 SGHRS, CDR2 YFSETQ. The ends were cut back, 0 bases at V and 3 bases at J, with 12 bases in the middle. This sample also belongs to another study, concerning T cells of mothers and their children. That source reports: The study found thymic selection shapes TCR recombination output similarly in related and unrelated pairs. Overlap measured in related mother-child pairs was slightly, non-significantly higher than in unrelated pairs. Detection of persistent microchimeric T cell clones did not occur.

The receptor comes from a boy between 2 and 10 years old in good health. V usage is TRBV5-1 and J usage is TRBJ2-5; D remains unclear. The sample consisted of blood. Written as DNA, the CDR3 is TGCGCCAGCAGCTTGGATAATCCGCTTAAAGAGACCCAGTACTTC. This encodes CASSLDNPLKETQYF.